Included here is one T cell receptor beta chain sequence, with context. The antigen is undetermined. The data belong to a study of cytomegalovirus exposure and HLA in healthy donors. This CDR3 has 15 amino acids. The germline V gene encodes CDR1 SSHAT and CDR2 FNYEAQ (reference sequence). V gave up 2 bases and J gave up 5 bases; unmatched junction bases: 7. Study-level results: In vitro confirmation showed three CMV-associated chains to be CMV antigen specific. Reports indicate that TCR beta sequences accurately predicted the HLA-A and HLA-B alleles of most subjects.

PCR primers comprised 60 Vbeta and 13 Jbeta primers. TCRdb's table, derived via immunoSEQ multiplex PCR, lists solely in-frame clones and lacks some. The sample shows around 120,000 clones, under 80% of them seen only once. The chain combines TRBV7-7 with TRBJ2-5; TRBD1 matches at 8 bases. The sequenced sample consisted of PBMCs. The sequence derives from a woman aged 45-65 years in good health and CMV-seropositive. The CDR3 loop is CASSLLQGGGETQYF. CDR3 nucleotide sequence: TGTGCCAGCAGCTTATTACAGGGGGGAGGTGAGACCCAGTACTTC.